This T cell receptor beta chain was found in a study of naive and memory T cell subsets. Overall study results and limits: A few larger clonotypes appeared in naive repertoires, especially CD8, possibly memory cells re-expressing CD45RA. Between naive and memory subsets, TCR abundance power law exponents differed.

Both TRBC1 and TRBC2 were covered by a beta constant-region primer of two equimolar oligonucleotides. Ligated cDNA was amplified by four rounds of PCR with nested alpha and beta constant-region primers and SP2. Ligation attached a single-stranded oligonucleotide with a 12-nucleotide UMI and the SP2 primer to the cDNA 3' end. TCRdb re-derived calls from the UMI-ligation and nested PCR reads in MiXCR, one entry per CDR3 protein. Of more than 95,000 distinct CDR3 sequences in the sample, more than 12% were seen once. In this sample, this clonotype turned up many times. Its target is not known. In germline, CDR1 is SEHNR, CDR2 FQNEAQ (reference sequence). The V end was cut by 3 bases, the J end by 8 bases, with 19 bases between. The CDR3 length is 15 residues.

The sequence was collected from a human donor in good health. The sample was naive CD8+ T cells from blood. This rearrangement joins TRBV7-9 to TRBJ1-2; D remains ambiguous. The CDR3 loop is CASSFSYPEDLGYTF. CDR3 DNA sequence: TGTGCCAGCAGCTTTTCATACCCCGAGGACCTGGGCTACACCTTC.